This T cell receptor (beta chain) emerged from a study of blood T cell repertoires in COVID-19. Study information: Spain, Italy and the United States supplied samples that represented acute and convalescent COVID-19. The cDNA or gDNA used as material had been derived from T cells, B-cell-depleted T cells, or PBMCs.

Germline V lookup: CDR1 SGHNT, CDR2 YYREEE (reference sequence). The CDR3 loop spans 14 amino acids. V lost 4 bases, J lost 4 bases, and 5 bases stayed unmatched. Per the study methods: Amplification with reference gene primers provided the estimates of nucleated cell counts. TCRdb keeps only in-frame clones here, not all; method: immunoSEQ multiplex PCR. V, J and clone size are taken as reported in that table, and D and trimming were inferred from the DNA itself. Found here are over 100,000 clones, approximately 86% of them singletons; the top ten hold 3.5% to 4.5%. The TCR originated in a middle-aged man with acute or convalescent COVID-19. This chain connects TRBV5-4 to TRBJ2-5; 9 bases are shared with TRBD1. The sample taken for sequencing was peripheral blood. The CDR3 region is CASSALGQGETQYF. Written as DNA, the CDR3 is TGTGCCAGCAGCGCCCTGGGACAGGGAGAGACCCAGTACTTC.